The sequence of this T cell receptor (beta chain) was determined in a study of T cells in Graves' hyperthyroidism and ophthalmopathy. Study-level background: Any treatment followed the collection of peripheral blood at initial diagnosis.

Broader study findings: Most thyroid clonotypes expanded above 0.001 appeared in blood too. Ophthalmopathy could be told apart from stable hyperthyroidism with a 13 V-J model.

Hyperthyroidism was newly diagnosed in patients aged 18 to 65 (duration under 2 months). A remark on this clonotype: The antigen is not known.

Amplified TCR beta CDR3 regions came from RNA transcripts. The study used the HTBI primer set for a first-round RT-PCR of the TCR CDR3. TCRdb re-called the multiplex PCR reads through MiXCR, storing one row per CDR3 protein. The repertoire has 250,000 to 300,000 distinct CDR3 sequences, 13% of them found once; the top ten carry 7% to 8.5%. This CDR3 region has 12 residues. Trimming shortened V by 2 bases and J by 10 bases, and 7 bases separated the two germline ends. CDR1 is SGHDT and CDR2 is YYEEEE in the germline V gene. The sequencing sample was made of blood. The clonotype comes from a woman aged 25-40 years with Graves' hyperthyroidism that later progressed to Graves' ophthalmopathy. The chain uses TRBV5-6 and TRBJ1-6; no clear D gene. CDR3 coding DNA: TGTGCCAGCAGCTTTTGGAGATCACCCCTCCACTTT. This gives the protein CASSFWRSPLHF. The full variable domain, completed using reference TRBV5-6 and TRBJ1-6, is DAGVTQSPTHLIKTRGQQVTLRCSPKSGHDTVSWYQQALGQGPQFIFQYYEEEERQRGNFPDRFSGHQFPNYSSELNVNALLLGDSALYLCASSFWRSPLHFGNGTRLTVT.